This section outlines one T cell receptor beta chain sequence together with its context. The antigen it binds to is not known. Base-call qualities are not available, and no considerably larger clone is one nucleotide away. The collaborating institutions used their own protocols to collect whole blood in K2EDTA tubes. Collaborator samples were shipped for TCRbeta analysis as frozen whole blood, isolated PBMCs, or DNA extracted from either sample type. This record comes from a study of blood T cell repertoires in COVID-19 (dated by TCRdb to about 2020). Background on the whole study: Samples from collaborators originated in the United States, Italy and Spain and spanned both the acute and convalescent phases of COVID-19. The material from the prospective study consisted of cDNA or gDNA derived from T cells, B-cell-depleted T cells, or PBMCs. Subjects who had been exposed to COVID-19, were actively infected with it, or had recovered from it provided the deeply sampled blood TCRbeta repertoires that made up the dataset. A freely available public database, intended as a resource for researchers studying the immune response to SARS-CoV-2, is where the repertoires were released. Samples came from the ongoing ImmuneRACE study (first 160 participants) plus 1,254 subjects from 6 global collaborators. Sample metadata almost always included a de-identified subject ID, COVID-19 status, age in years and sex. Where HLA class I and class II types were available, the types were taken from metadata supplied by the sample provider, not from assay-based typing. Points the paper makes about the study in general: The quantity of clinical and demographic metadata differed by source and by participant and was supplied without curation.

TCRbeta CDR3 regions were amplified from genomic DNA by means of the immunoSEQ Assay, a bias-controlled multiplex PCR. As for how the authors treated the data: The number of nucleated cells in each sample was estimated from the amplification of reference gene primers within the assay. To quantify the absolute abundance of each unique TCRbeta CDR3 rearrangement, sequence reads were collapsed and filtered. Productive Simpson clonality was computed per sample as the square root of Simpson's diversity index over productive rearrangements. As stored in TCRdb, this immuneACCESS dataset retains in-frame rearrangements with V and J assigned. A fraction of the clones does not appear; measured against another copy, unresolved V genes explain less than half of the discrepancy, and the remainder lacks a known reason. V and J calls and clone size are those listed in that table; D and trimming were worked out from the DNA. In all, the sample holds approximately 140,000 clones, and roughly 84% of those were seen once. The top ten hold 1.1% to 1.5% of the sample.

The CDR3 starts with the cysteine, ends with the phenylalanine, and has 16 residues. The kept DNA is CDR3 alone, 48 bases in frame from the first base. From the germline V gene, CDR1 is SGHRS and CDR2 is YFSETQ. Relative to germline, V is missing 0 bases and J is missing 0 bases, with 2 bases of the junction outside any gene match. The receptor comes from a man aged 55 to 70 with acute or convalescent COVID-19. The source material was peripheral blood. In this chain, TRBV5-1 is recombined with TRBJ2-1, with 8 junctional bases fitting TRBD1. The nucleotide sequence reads TGCGCCAGCAGCTTGGATACAGGGGGCTCCTACAATGAGCAGTTCTTC. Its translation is CASSLDTGGSYNEQFF.